The rows below give T cell receptor beta chains drawn from one sample of a study of CD8 T cells in ankylosing spondylitis. TCRdb reprocessed the 5' RACE reads via MiXCR and lists one record per CDR3 protein. The sample lists 220,000 or so distinct CDR3 sequences, 18% occurring once. Sequencing was performed on blood, either unsorted or a sorted T cell fraction (not recorded which). These receptors came from a male donor with ankylosing spondylitis. CDR3s include the opening cysteine and the closing phenylalanine or tryptophan. The D gene is left open where the match is weak. Clone size is given for some rows only: seen once, a few or many times, or a class if the clone is expanded.

v_call	d_call	clone_size	j_call	cdr3_nt	cdr3_aa
TRBV29-1	.	.	TRBJ1-1	TGCAGCGTAATGAACACTGAAGCTTTCTTT	CSVMNTEAFF
TRBV29-1	.	few	TRBJ2-1	TGCAGCGTTGAAATTGCCCCCGATGACAATGAGCAGTTCTTC	CSVEIAPDDNEQFF
TRBV5-6	TRBD1	few	TRBJ1-4	TGTGCCAGCAGCTGGGGACAGTCAAAACTGTTTTTT	CASSWGQSKLFF
TRBV12-3/TRBV12-4	.	many	TRBJ2-2	TGTGCCAGCAGCCTGGGGGGTGGTAGCGGGGAGCTGTTTTTT	CASSLGGGSGELFF
TRBV12-3/TRBV12-4	.	few	TRBJ2-1	TGTGCCAGCAGTTTCGGGGCCCCCTCCTACAATGAGCAGTTCTTC	CASSFGAPSYNEQFF
TRBV18	TRBD2	.	TRBJ2-7	TGTGCCAGCTCACCAGAAGCGGGAGGAGGGTACGAGCAGTACTTC	CASSPEAGGGYEQYF
TRBV24-1	TRBD1	.	TRBJ1-1	TGTGCCACCAGTGCGACAGGGGGCGCGCGTATGAACACTGAAGCTTTCTTT	CATSATGGARMNTEAFF
TRBV7-9	.	many	TRBJ2-7	TGTGCCAGCAGTCAAGTTCTAAGCTCCTACGAGCAGTACTTC	CASSQVLSSYEQYF
TRBV4-2	TRBD1	few	TRBJ2-7	TGTGCCAGCAGCCAAGGGGCATGGGGGGACAGGGCTACCTACGAGCAGTACTTC	CASSQGAWGDRATYEQYF
TRBV7-9	.	.	TRBJ2-7	TGTGCCAGCAGCCCGCCTCGACAGATCTCCTACGAGCAGTACTTC	CASSPPRQISYEQYF
TRBV12-3/TRBV12-4	.	.	TRBJ1-1	TGTGCCAGCAGTTTCGGGGGGACGACTGAAGCTTTCTTT	CASSFGGTTEAFF
TRBV6-5	TRBD1	few	TRBJ2-7	TGTGCCAGCAGTTACTCCTTAGGGGGCCAACTCTACGAGCAGTACTTC	CASSYSLGGQLYEQYF
TRBV5-1	.	many	TRBJ2-3	TGCGCCAGCAGCTTGGGAAGGAACCAAGATACGCAGTATTTT	CASSLGRNQDTQYF
TRBV29-1	TRBD2	few	TRBJ2-1	TGCAGCGTAGTGGGACTAGCAGTAAACTACAATGAGCAGTTCTTC	CSVVGLAVNYNEQFF
TRBV4-3	.	.	TRBJ2-7	TGCGCCAGCAGCCAAGACCCCCTAGCGAGCTCCTACGAGCAGTACTTC	CASSQDPLASSYEQYF
TRBV5-1	.	few	TRBJ2-7	TGCGCCAGCAGCTTGACCGGGTACCACGAGCAGTACTTC	CASSLTGYHEQYF
TRBV5-8	.	few	TRBJ2-7	TGTGCCAGCAGCTTACCGGTCCGAACAATTGACGAGCAGTACTTC	CASSLPVRTIDEQYF
TRBV7-9	TRBD1	.	TRBJ2-3	TGTGCCAGCAGCTCCCCGGACAGGACTCTCACAGATACGCAGTATTTT	CASSSPDRTLTDTQYF
TRBV6-2/TRBV6-3	.	few	TRBJ2-7	TGTGCCAGCATGCGCGGGACCTACATCTACGAGCAGTACTTC	CASMRGTYIYEQYF
TRBV20-1	.	few	TRBJ2-7	TGCAGTGCTAGCGCCGGCACTATCCATAGCTCCTACGAGCAGTACTTC	CSASAGTIHSSYEQYF
TRBV7-3	TRBD2	once	TRBJ2-3	TGTGCCAGCAGCGCCATTAGCGGGGTCAGCACAGATACGCAGTATTTT	CASSAISGVSTDTQYF
TRBV28	TRBD2	.	TRBJ2-7	TGTGCCAGCAGTTTAGCGGGAGGGCCCAACGAGCAGTACTTC	CASSLAGGPNEQYF
TRBV4-1	.	many	TRBJ2-7	TGCGCCAGCAGCCCTGCGATGGAGTACAGTATGTACGAGCAGTACTTC	CASSPAMEYSMYEQYF
TRBV30	.	.	TRBJ2-5	TGTGCCTGGAGTGTAGCGGGTTTCCAAGAGACCCAGTACTTC	CAWSVAGFQETQYF
TRBV6-2/TRBV6-3	.	.	TRBJ1-1	TGTGCCAGCAACCAGGGACTTGGAGACACTGAAGCTTTCTTT	CASNQGLGDTEAFF
TRBV5-1	.	.	TRBJ2-5	TGCGCCAGCAGCTTCTCTAGCGAAGGGCAAGAGACCCAGTACTTC	CASSFSSEGQETQYF
TRBV7-9	.	few	TRBJ2-7	TGTGCCAGCAGCTTAGGTCCGGGATTAAACGAGCAGTACTTC	CASSLGPGLNEQYF
TRBV7-9	.	many	TRBJ1-4	TGTGCCACCTCTAGCCCTCAGGGGTACGGAAAACTGTTTTTT	CATSSPQGYGKLFF
TRBV9	TRBD2	.	TRBJ2-7	TGTGCCAGCAGCGTCGGTCTAGCGGGGGGGCCGTACGAGCAGTACTTC	CASSVGLAGGPYEQYF
TRBV25-1	.	few	TRBJ2-1	TGTGCCAGCAGTGAATGGTTCGAGCAGTTCTTC	CASSEWFEQFF
TRBV29-1	.	many	TRBJ2-1	TGCAGCGTCTTCTACTTAGAGCAGTTCTTC	CSVFYLEQFF
TRBV13	TRBD2	.	TRBJ2-5	TGTGCCAGCAGCCAGCCGGGACTAGGCCAAGAGACCCAGTACTTC	CASSQPGLGQETQYF
TRBV7-9	.	many	TRBJ2-1	TGTGCCAGCAGCCGCGCGTACAATGAGCAGTTCTTC	CASSRAYNEQFF
TRBV5-6	.	.	TRBJ2-7	TGTGCCAGCAGCTGGCTACCCGGCTACGAGCAGTACTTC	CASSWLPGYEQYF
TRBV12-3/TRBV12-4	.	.	TRBJ1-2	TGTGCCAGCAGCCCCCTCGGGGGGCTGTGGGGCTACACCTTC	CASSPLGGLWGYTF
TRBV12-3/TRBV12-4	.	few	TRBJ2-7	TGTGCCAGCAGTTTGAGGCGTTTGTCCTACGAGCAGTACTTC	CASSLRRLSYEQYF
TRBV19	.	.	TRBJ1-5	TGTGCCAGTAGTACTTGGAGGGATCAGCCCCAGCATTTT	CASSTWRDQPQHF
TRBV2	TRBD1	.	TRBJ1-1	TGTGCCAGCAGTGAAGGGACAGGGAACCTTGAAGCTTTCTTT	CASSEGTGNLEAFF
TRBV7-9	.	.	TRBJ2-3	TGTGCCAGCAGCTCCTCAGTGGGGGGGCTCACAGATACGCAGTATTTT	CASSSSVGGLTDTQYF
TRBV2	.	few	TRBJ2-6	TGTGCCAGCAGCGAACAGGGTTCTGGGGCCAACGTCCTGACTTTC	CASSEQGSGANVLTF
TRBV20-1	.	few	TRBJ2-7	TGCAGTGCTAGAGTTACTGCTGCCTACGAGCAGTACTTC	CSARVTAAYEQYF
TRBV12-3/TRBV12-4	.	many	TRBJ1-4	TGTGCCATCCGGGGGGGAGATAAGGAAAAACTGTTTTTT	CAIRGGDKEKLFF
TRBV12-3/TRBV12-4	.	once	TRBJ1-2	TGTGCCAGCAGTTTTAATAATGGCTACACCTTC	CASSFNNGYTF
TRBV7-9	.	few	TRBJ1-1	TGTGCCAGCAGTCCCGAAATTTCAGGGTCTGAAGCTTTCTTT	CASSPEISGSEAFF
TRBV30	.	.	TRBJ2-1	TGTGCCTGGAGTGTACTGATCCAGTACAATGAGCAGTTCTTC	CAWSVLIQYNEQFF
TRBV7-2	TRBD2	few	TRBJ2-3	TGTGCCAGCAGCTACGTGGGGACTAGCGGAGAGACGCAGTATTTT	CASSYVGTSGETQYF
TRBV12-3/TRBV12-4	.	.	TRBJ2-2	TGTGCCCTCAGTCCGACTCCCAAGGACTCGCCCTACACCGGGGAGCTGTTTTTT	CALSPTPKDSPYTGELFF
TRBV20-1	TRBD1	.	TRBJ2-7	TGCAGTGCTCAATTCGGGACAGGGGGGACGACCTACGAGCAGTACTTC	CSAQFGTGGTTYEQYF
TRBV10-3	TRBD1	few	TRBJ2-5	TGTGCCATCAGTAAGGACAGGGGCGTCCAGACCCAGTACTTC	CAISKDRGVQTQYF
TRBV4-1	.	.	TRBJ2-5	TGCGCCAGCAGCCAAGAAGAGAGAAGCCAAGAGACCCAGTACTTC	CASSQEERSQETQYF
TRBV19	.	few	TRBJ2-7	TGTGCCAGTAGTATAGCACTAAACTACGAGCAGTACTTC	CASSIALNYEQYF
TRBV24-1	TRBD1	few	TRBJ1-1	TGTGCCACCAGTGATCCTCCGGGACAGGAAGTGAGTGAAGCTTTCTTT	CATSDPPGQEVSEAFF
TRBV5-8	TRBD1	.	TRBJ2-5	TGTGCCAGCAGCTTGGGCCAGGGGGATGAGACCCAGTACTTC	CASSLGQGDETQYF
TRBV6-1	.	few	TRBJ1-5	TGTGCCAGCAGTGAACGGTCGGCAAGTCAGCCCCAGCATTTT	CASSERSASQPQHF
TRBV28	.	few	TRBJ1-6	TGTGCCAGCATCACAGGGACGGCACCCCTCCACTTT	CASITGTAPLHF
TRBV5-1	TRBD1	.	TRBJ1-1	TGCGCCAGCAGCCCGACAGGGGGTGCTGAAGCTTTCTTT	CASSPTGGAEAFF
TRBV12-3/TRBV12-4	TRBD1	.	TRBJ1-1	TGTGCCAGCGGGACAGGGAACACTGAAGCTTTCTTT	CASGTGNTEAFF
TRBV20-1	TRBD2	many	TRBJ2-7	TGCAGTGCTCTCCCCCAGCGGGGGGATCTCGAGCAGTACTTC	CSALPQRGDLEQYF
TRBV9	TRBD2	.	TRBJ2-1	TGTGCCAGCACAGACGGACTAGCGGGAGTTGAGGATGAGCAGTTCTTC	CASTDGLAGVEDEQFF
TRBV7-9	TRBD2	.	TRBJ2-7	TGTGCCAGCAGCTACCTAGCGGGAGGGCCCTCGAGCGAGCAGTACTTC	CASSYLAGGPSSEQYF